What follows is one TCR beta chain and its context. Its antigen remains unidentified. Base qualities are not at hand, and no much larger clone is one base apart. The cohort consisted of 650 to 850 healthy bone marrow donors. All cohort members were sampled while nominally healthy, although unrecorded immune exposures were likely present. The donor was CMV seronegative and was included in the group of hundreds of seronegative cohort members. Each donor provided a peripheral blood sample, and peripheral blood mononuclear cells were used for TCR beta sequencing. Genomic DNA was extracted from the blood cell samples with the Qiagen DNeasy Blood Extraction Kit. The library was obtained by the immunoSEQ multiplex PCR assay. For the multiplex PCR, a mixture combining 60 forward primers for TCR Vbeta segments and 13 reverse primers for TCR Jbeta segments was used. The CDR3 region of rearranged TCR beta genes was amplified from genomic DNA with a multiplex PCR assay. On the Illumina HiSeq System, the amplified TCR beta libraries were sequenced as 87-base-pair reads. In the paper's pipeline: In a later analysis, tens of millions of unique TCR beta chains were counted across the 500 to 850 repertoires, and about 9.9 million of these chains were shared by at least two donors. Raw reads were error-corrected and collapsed into unique sequences with a nearest-neighbor algorithm that merged closely related sequences to remove PCR and sequencing errors. CDR3 sequences were aligned to IMGT reference sequences to assign V, D and J gene segments. For a sequence to be retained, a match of at least six nucleotides was required to both a V gene segment and a J gene segment. A rearrangement counted as productive if the CDR3 had no stop codons and remained in frame with V and J, and every other rearrangement counted as non-productive. Following IMGT convention, CDR3 was defined as the stretch from the second conserved V-encoded cysteine up to the conserved J-encoded phenylalanine. The earlier analysis of approximately 590 of the donors excluded any sequence lacking an unambiguous match to a single V gene segment. In an earlier analysis of several hundred of the donors, V segments were called functional above 56.7% productive rearrangements and were called segregating when the between-donor standard deviation exceeded 5%. A statistical classification framework was built for diagnosing cytomegalovirus status from the catalog of TCR beta chain sequences. A later analysis assigned V and J genes by comparing TCR nucleotide sequences with IMGT/GENE-DB human TR gene sequences. A later analysis assigned CDR3 sequences and most-parsimonious VDJ recombination scenarios with the TCRdist pipeline. In a later analysis, each TCR beta chain was defined by its CDR3 amino acid sequence together with its V-gene family, and reads lacking a unique V-gene family were excluded. To address suspected cross-contamination and a sequencing artifact, a later analysis removed a few hundred highly shared, low-generation-probability nucleotide sequences. A later analysis calculated a clonal expansion index for each public chain from normalized within-repertoire ranks of inferred template counts. In a later analysis, generation probabilities were computed with a VDJ recombination model fitted to out-of-frame rearrangements, and the resulting probabilities were checked against IGoR. A later analysis scored TCR-TCR, TCR-HLA and TCR-CMV co-occurrence with hypergeometric tests, applying a repertoire-size bias correction to TCR pairs. In a later analysis, false discovery rates were estimated by permuting HLA or CMV assignments 20 times. In a later analysis, co-occurring TCRs were grouped with DBSCAN, and TCRdist sequence similarity was added when clustering was performed within HLA-allele-positive subsets. For co-occurrence clustering, repertoires with fewer than 30,000 or more than 120,000 public chains were excluded, along with a handful of repertoires with anomalous nucleotide sharing. What TCRdb holds here is the immuneACCESS table cut down to in-frame rearrangements. Part of the clones is not present; checked against another copy, under half of the missing clones reflect an unresolved V gene, and the others are unexplained. For V, J and clone size, that table is used; D and trimming come from the DNA. For this sample there are around 200,000 clones; under 80% appear just once. The ten largest clonotypes hold about 2.9% of the sample.

As encoded in the germline V gene (reference sequence), CDR1 is SEHNR while CDR2 is FQNEAQ. From cysteine to phenylalanine, the CDR3 is 14 amino acids long. CDR3 DNA is the only sequence kept; it has 42 bases, read in frame from the first base. Deletion took 1 base off V and 5 bases off J, with a span of 6 bases between the germline ends. This sample stems from a study of cytomegalovirus exposure and HLA in healthy donors (dated by TCRdb to about 2017). For context, the study as a whole: An earlier analysis of under 600 of the donors reported approximately 300 Gb of sequence data and around 110 million unique TCR beta sequences from about 200 million T cells. All discovery cohort repertoires had been generated on a single sequencing platform. Typing coverage varied by locus: roughly 629-630 donors for A, B, C, DRB1 and DQB1; roughly 500 for DQA1; more than 600 for DPA1; roughly 450 for DPB1. Alongside the repertoire data, information on donor age, sex, ethnicity and CMV serostatus was compiled. The study profiled the T cell repertoires of about 720 subjects by immunosequencing and related them to cytomegalovirus serostatus. In a later genetic analysis, genome-wide SNP genotypes for 398 of the 666 donors were used, and that subset was treated as a discovery cohort. HLA typing covered class I and class II loci at four-digit resolution. Among the roughly 380 genotyped donors, about 83% belonged to the genetic ancestry cluster associated with self-reported Caucasian donors. The study was designed to test whether signatures of past pathogen exposure could be identified by cataloging public T cell receptors. A later analysis re-examined previously published TCR beta repertoires from about 700 donors and added high-resolution HLA genotyping to investigate patterns of TCR occurrence. The study combined high-throughput TCR immunosequencing, statistical association of individual TCRs with disease status, and machine learning to predict cytomegalovirus infection status. Several DR-DQ haplotypes were handled as single units for association and clustering because linkage in the cohort was strong. Among 300 to 450 genotyped donors of the cohort, an average of roughly 240,000 unique TCR beta nucleotide sequences were sequenced per donor, about a sixth of them non-productive. In the later analysis, no new phenotypic data were used to find candidate immune exposures; instead, reliance was placed on TCR beta sequences and their occurrence across donors. An earlier analysis of more than 450 of the donors used high-throughput TCR beta sequencing to judge whether each TCR beta V gene segment behaved as functional or pseudogenic. In addition to the first cohort of approximately 650 subjects, a separate validation cohort of about 120 different subjects was used. An early release covering some 640 HLA-typed donors comprised approximately 300 gigabases of sequencing data and about 90 million unique TCR sequences. Results the study describes overall, beyond this receptor: In a later genetic analysis, a missense DCLRE1C variant was associated with V-gene and J-gene trimming of TCR beta chains, and the association was replicated in an independent cohort. An earlier analysis of 587 of the donors showed that most TCR beta V segments appeared in productive rearrangements either about 90% or about 30% of the time, which broadly matched IMGT annotations. A later genetic analysis reported fewer N-insertions in productive TCRs among donors in an Asian-associated ancestry cluster than the approximately 700-donor mean. According to a later analysis, most CMV-associated TCR beta chains appeared to be HLA-restricted, and the HLA associations seemed to be driven largely by CMV exposure. Immune exposure information for the cohort was limited to CMV serostatus. Roughly uniform sequencing depth across donors was assumed in presence/absence analyses, although this assumption may not hold. Around 16 rarely observed V segments, including chromosome 9 orphons, were excluded from the earlier analysis of about 600 of the donors because counts were too low. Because the 87-base-pair reads could not distinguish some IMGT-functional V segments, including TRBV6-2 and TRBV6-3, those segments were excluded. In the study, about 150 TCR beta chains were listed as associated with cytomegalovirus. Cytomegalovirus status was reported to be diagnosed by the classifier with high specificity and sensitivity in both the original and validation cohorts. It was suggested by the authors that the approach could potentially be generalized to other disease states and immunological phenotypes. A further reported finding was that TCR beta sequences accurately predicted the HLA-A and HLA-B alleles for most subjects in the first cohort. In a later analysis, several top co-occurrence clusters were reported to appear linked to parvovirus B19, influenza, CMV and Epstein-Barr virus. Linkage disequilibrium might explain the correlated functional status among segregating V segments, but an unknown experimental factor could not be excluded. HLA typing was unavailable for some donors at each locus, so association tests used only the typed subset. Assigning TCR associations to individual alleles was difficult when HLA alleles, especially DR and DQ, strongly co-occurred. A later analysis found that TCR association rates varied across HLA loci, with DRB1 alleles showing the most associated TCRs and HLA-C alleles the fewest. Specific HLA alleles were associated with roughly 16,000 TCR beta sequences at a false discovery rate of 0.05 in a later analysis. In vitro tests confirmed that a few of the cytomegalovirus-associated TCR beta chains recognize cytomegalovirus antigens. The sequencing pipeline was judged likely to have produced a cluster of highly shared sequence variants as a technical artifact. Most TCR sequences were observed very rarely across donors, whereas some public TCRs were present in many individuals. The cohort was sequenced for TCR beta chains only, and without alpha or paired-chain data the features that could be detected were limited. In a later analysis, HLA-associated TCR beta chains were found to be more clonally expanded and to have lower generation probabilities than equally common non-associated chains.

The sample consisted of PBMCs. This receptor was identified in a female donor in good health and CMV-seronegative. Here the chain combines TRBV7-9 and TRBJ1-6; the D gene is not confidently resolved. The nucleotides read TGTGCCAGCAGCTTAGACCGAGATAATTCACCCCTCCACTTT. Its amino acids are CASSLDRDNSPLHF.